Listed below are T cell receptor beta chains from one sample, sequenced in a study of CD8+ T cells in alopecia areata. TCRdb's table, derived via immunoSEQ multiplex PCR, lists solely in-frame clones and lacks some. This sample has more than 95,000 clones, with about 40% found just once. Specimen: CD4+ T cells sorted from blood. The receptor source for this set is a human donor with alopecia areata. Both conserved end residues are part of each CDR3. The order of the fields is D gene, V gene, clone size, J gene, CDR3 DNA, CDR3 protein. The D gene is left open where the match is weak. Expanded clones are given a class, and other clones once, few, many or no size at all.

d_call: TRBD1; v_call: TRBV7-9; clone_size: few; j_call: TRBJ2-7; cdr3_nt: TGTGCCAGCAGCCCCCGGACAGGGCACTACGAGCAGTACTTC; cdr3_aa: CASSPRTGHYEQYF
d_call: TRBD2; v_call: TRBV4-3; clone_size: few; j_call: TRBJ2-7; cdr3_nt: TGCGCCAGCAGCCGATCACTAGCGGGGGCCTACGAGCAGTACTTC; cdr3_aa: CASSRSLAGAYEQYF
d_call: -; v_call: TRBV6-1; clone_size: -; j_call: TRBJ2-6; cdr3_nt: TGTGCCAGCAGTGTCTCTGGGGCCAACGTCCTGACTTTC; cdr3_aa: CASSVSGANVLTF
d_call: -; v_call: TRBV5-6; clone_size: -; j_call: TRBJ2-1; cdr3_nt: TGTGCCAGCAGCACATGGGGCAGAACCTACAATGAGCAGTTCTTC; cdr3_aa: CASSTWGRTYNEQFF
d_call: -; v_call: TRBV5-1; clone_size: -; j_call: TRBJ2-5; cdr3_nt: TGCGCCAGCAGCTTGGACACATCTTGGGGAGAGACCCAGTACTTC; cdr3_aa: CASSLDTSWGETQYF
d_call: -; v_call: TRBV11-3; clone_size: -; j_call: TRBJ2-3; cdr3_nt: TGTGCCAGCAGCTTATCGGGCGCAGATACGCAGTATTTT; cdr3_aa: CASSLSGADTQYF
d_call: TRBD2; v_call: TRBV30; clone_size: -; j_call: TRBJ2-7; cdr3_nt: TGTGCCTGGAGTAGCGGGGGTGCCTACGAGCAGTACTTC; cdr3_aa: CAWSSGGAYEQYF
d_call: -; v_call: TRBV7-9; clone_size: -; j_call: TRBJ2-7; cdr3_nt: TGTGCCAGCAGCCCTTACTGGCCGGGTAACTACGAGCAGTACTTC; cdr3_aa: CASSPYWPGNYEQYF
d_call: TRBD2; v_call: TRBV4-2; clone_size: -; j_call: TRBJ2-7; cdr3_nt: TGTGCCAGCAGCCAAGATGCGGCTAGCGGAAACTACGAGCAGTACTTC; cdr3_aa: CASSQDAASGNYEQYF
d_call: -; v_call: TRBV7-6; clone_size: -; j_call: TRBJ2-5; cdr3_nt: TGTGCCAGCAGCGATGAAGAGACCCAGTACTTC; cdr3_aa: CASSDEETQYF
d_call: TRBD2; v_call: TRBV4-1; clone_size: -; j_call: TRBJ2-1; cdr3_nt: TGCGCCAGCAGCCAAGGGAGACTAGCGGGAGTTAGGTCCTACAATGAGCAGTTCTTC; cdr3_aa: CASSQGRLAGVRSYNEQFF
d_call: -; v_call: TRBV29-1; clone_size: -; j_call: TRBJ1-2; cdr3_nt: TGCAGCGCGCGGCAGGGAGGAGGGTATGGCTACACCTTC; cdr3_aa: CSARQGGGYGYTF
d_call: -; v_call: TRBV27; clone_size: few; j_call: TRBJ2-7; cdr3_nt: TGTGCCAGCAGTTTACTGGGGCCTTACGAGCAGTACTTC; cdr3_aa: CASSLLGPYEQYF
d_call: -; v_call: TRBV5-1; clone_size: -; j_call: TRBJ1-3; cdr3_nt: TGCGCCAGCAGCTTGGCCTCGGGGACGAGCTCTGGAAACACCATATATTTT; cdr3_aa: CASSLASGTSSGNTIYF
d_call: -; v_call: TRBV6-6; clone_size: -; j_call: TRBJ1-5; cdr3_nt: TGTGCCAGCAGAGATCAAGCCGATCAGCCCCAGCATTTT; cdr3_aa: CASRDQADQPQHF
d_call: -; v_call: TRBV29-1; clone_size: few; j_call: TRBJ2-7; cdr3_nt: TGCAGCGTTGAAGGTCGCAGGGATGGGGAGCAGTACTTC; cdr3_aa: CSVEGRRDGEQYF
d_call: -; v_call: TRBV7-2; clone_size: -; j_call: TRBJ2-5; cdr3_nt: TGTGCCAGCAGCTTAGCGGGAGCAGGCGAGACCCAGTACTTC; cdr3_aa: CASSLAGAGETQYF
d_call: -; v_call: TRBV30; clone_size: -; j_call: TRBJ2-7; cdr3_nt: TGTGCCTGGAGTAAAACGGGCACACACTACGAGCAGTACTTC; cdr3_aa: CAWSKTGTHYEQYF
d_call: -; v_call: TRBV7-7; clone_size: few; j_call: TRBJ2-5; cdr3_nt: TGTGCTAGCAGCTTAGGGCAGGGGCAAGAGACCCAGTACTTC; cdr3_aa: CASSLGQGQETQYF
d_call: -; v_call: TRBV29-1; clone_size: few; j_call: TRBJ2-2; cdr3_nt: TGCAGCGTTCAGGGTCGTAGCGCCGGGGAGCTGTTTTTT; cdr3_aa: CSVQGRSAGELFF
d_call: -; v_call: TRBV2; clone_size: once; j_call: TRBJ1-6; cdr3_nt: TGTGCCAGCAGTACGGACCGGGGGCCCCTCCACTTT; cdr3_aa: CASSTDRGPLHF
d_call: TRBD2; v_call: TRBV7-2; clone_size: few; j_call: TRBJ2-4; cdr3_nt: TGTGCCAGCAGCAGTAGCGGGAGGTCGCAAAACATTCAGTACTTC; cdr3_aa: CASSSSGRSQNIQYF
d_call: TRBD1; v_call: TRBV30; clone_size: -; j_call: TRBJ2-7; cdr3_nt: TGTGCCTGGGCCCCCGACAGGGGCTACGAGCAGTACTTC; cdr3_aa: CAWAPDRGYEQYF
d_call: -; v_call: TRBV5-6; clone_size: -; j_call: TRBJ2-5; cdr3_nt: TGTGCCAGCAGCTTGGTGGCGGGGGAGACCCAGTACTTC; cdr3_aa: CASSLVAGETQYF
d_call: -; v_call: TRBV29-1; clone_size: few; j_call: TRBJ2-3; cdr3_nt: TGCAGCTTTTCTAGCTCTGGGGGCAATACGCAGTATTTT; cdr3_aa: CSFSSSGGNTQYF
d_call: TRBD2; v_call: TRBV5-8; clone_size: -; j_call: TRBJ2-7; cdr3_nt: TGTGCCAGCAGCCGCGGACTGGCGGGAGATGGGACCCGGGCGTACGAGCAGTACTTC; cdr3_aa: CASSRGLAGDGTRAYEQYF
d_call: TRBD1; v_call: TRBV29-1; clone_size: -; j_call: TRBJ1-5; cdr3_nt: TGCAGCGTTCGTAACAGGGGGCGCGATCAGCCCCAGCATTTT; cdr3_aa: CSVRNRGRDQPQHF
d_call: -; v_call: TRBV7-6; clone_size: -; j_call: TRBJ1-2; cdr3_nt: TGTGCCAGCAGCTTAGGCCTCAAGGACTATGGCTACACCTTC; cdr3_aa: CASSLGLKDYGYTF
d_call: -; v_call: TRBV2; clone_size: -; j_call: TRBJ1-2; cdr3_nt: TGTGCCAGCAGTGAAGCAGCCCGTTATGATGGCTACACCTTC; cdr3_aa: CASSEAARYDGYTF
d_call: TRBD1; v_call: TRBV7-3; clone_size: once; j_call: TRBJ1-6; cdr3_nt: TGTGCCAGCAGCAGACAGGGTAATTCACCCCTCCACTTT; cdr3_aa: CASSRQGNSPLHF
d_call: TRBD2; v_call: TRBV29-1; clone_size: few; j_call: TRBJ2-7; cdr3_nt: TGCAGCGTTGCCATAACGGGAGGGACCCTCTACGAGCAGTACTTC; cdr3_aa: CSVAITGGTLYEQYF
d_call: -; v_call: TRBV15; clone_size: few; j_call: TRBJ2-1; cdr3_nt: TGTGCCACCAGCAGAGGCGTTGCGGACAATGAGCAGTTCTTC; cdr3_aa: CATSRGVADNEQFF
d_call: -; v_call: TRBV27; clone_size: few; j_call: TRBJ1-2; cdr3_nt: TGTGCCACCAAGAATCAGGGAATCGATGGCTACACCTTC; cdr3_aa: CATKNQGIDGYTF
d_call: -; v_call: TRBV5-6; clone_size: -; j_call: TRBJ1-5; cdr3_nt: TGTGCCAGCAGTTTTGGACGGCAGCGCCTCCAGCATTTT; cdr3_aa: CASSFGRQRLQHF
d_call: TRBD1; v_call: TRBV27; clone_size: -; j_call: TRBJ2-7; cdr3_nt: TGTGCCAGCAGTCGACAGGGGGCCTACGAGCAGTACTTC; cdr3_aa: CASSRQGAYEQYF
d_call: -; v_call: TRBV11-2; clone_size: -; j_call: TRBJ2-5; cdr3_nt: TGTGCCAGCAGCCCGAGGGAATTTCAAGAGACCCAGTACTTC; cdr3_aa: CASSPREFQETQYF
d_call: TRBD1; v_call: TRBV11-2; clone_size: -; j_call: TRBJ1-2; cdr3_nt: TGTGCCAGCAGCTTAGAACAGGGGGTGTATGGCTACACCTTC; cdr3_aa: CASSLEQGVYGYTF
d_call: -; v_call: TRBV7-9; clone_size: -; j_call: TRBJ2-7; cdr3_nt: TGTGCCAGCAGCAAACCTTATGCGACGGGGACCTACGAGCAGTACTTC; cdr3_aa: CASSKPYATGTYEQYF
d_call: TRBD1; v_call: TRBV7-9; clone_size: -; j_call: TRBJ2-3; cdr3_nt: TGTGCCAGCAGCTTAGCCGGGACAGGGTTTAGGAATACGCAGTATTTT; cdr3_aa: CASSLAGTGFRNTQYF
d_call: -; v_call: TRBV6-5; clone_size: -; j_call: TRBJ2-3; cdr3_nt: TGTGCCAGCAGTCTGAGGGGTACGCAGTATTTT; cdr3_aa: CASSLRGTQYF
d_call: -; v_call: TRBV27; clone_size: -; j_call: TRBJ2-2; cdr3_nt: TGTGCCAGCAGGGGGTGGAGCACCGGGGAGCTGTTTTTT; cdr3_aa: CASRGWSTGELFF
d_call: -; v_call: TRBV28; clone_size: -; j_call: TRBJ1-4; cdr3_nt: TGTGCCAGCAACGGGGGAACTGCAACTAATGAAAAACTGTTTTTT; cdr3_aa: CASNGGTATNEKLFF
d_call: TRBD1; v_call: TRBV19; clone_size: few; j_call: TRBJ2-1; cdr3_nt: TGTGCCAGTAGTATGGACAGGGGGTGGTGGAGATCCAATGAGCAGTTCTTC; cdr3_aa: CASSMDRGWWRSNEQFF
d_call: TRBD1; v_call: TRBV4-3; clone_size: few; j_call: TRBJ2-3; cdr3_nt: TGCGCCAGCAGCCTCGAAATGGACAGGGGCACAGATACGCAGTATTTT; cdr3_aa: CASSLEMDRGTDTQYF
d_call: TRBD1; v_call: TRBV28; clone_size: few; j_call: TRBJ1-4; cdr3_nt: TGTGCCAGCACCAAAATATGGGACAGCCTAAATGAAAAACTGTTTTTT; cdr3_aa: CASTKIWDSLNEKLFF
d_call: -; v_call: TRBV5-1; clone_size: few; j_call: TRBJ2-1; cdr3_nt: TGCGCCAGCAGCTTATCAGGGACTAATGAGCAGTTCTTC; cdr3_aa: CASSLSGTNEQFF
d_call: TRBD1; v_call: TRBV30; clone_size: -; j_call: TRBJ1-5; cdr3_nt: TGTGCCTGGAGTGTTAGACGACAGGGAAATCAGCCCCAGCATTTT; cdr3_aa: CAWSVRRQGNQPQHF
d_call: TRBD2; v_call: TRBV5-1; clone_size: -; j_call: TRBJ2-1; cdr3_nt: TGCGCCAGCAGCTTAACCGGGACTAGCGGGAGGGCCCTCAATGAGCAGTTCTTC; cdr3_aa: CASSLTGTSGRALNEQFF
d_call: -; v_call: TRBV7-9; clone_size: many; j_call: TRBJ2-7; cdr3_nt: TGTGCCAGCAGCGCGACATCAAACGGGGCGCAGTACTTC; cdr3_aa: CASSATSNGAQYF
d_call: -; v_call: TRBV4-3; clone_size: -; j_call: TRBJ2-7; cdr3_nt: TGCGCCAGCAGCCAATTGCTTTGGTACGAGCAGTACTTC; cdr3_aa: CASSQLLWYEQYF
d_call: -; v_call: TRBV18; clone_size: -; j_call: TRBJ1-5; cdr3_nt: TGTGCCAGCTCAGCCACGGTCCAGGGAGGTCAGCCCCAGCATTTT; cdr3_aa: CASSATVQGGQPQHF
d_call: TRBD2; v_call: TRBV5-6; clone_size: -; j_call: TRBJ2-4; cdr3_nt: TGTGCCAGCAGCTTGGGTTCGGGGAGGGCAAACATTCAGTACTTC; cdr3_aa: CASSLGSGRANIQYF
d_call: TRBD1; v_call: TRBV5-1; clone_size: few; j_call: TRBJ2-3; cdr3_nt: TGCGCCAGCAGCCAGGACAGGGCGAGCACAGATACGCAGTATTTT; cdr3_aa: CASSQDRASTDTQYF
d_call: -; v_call: TRBV2; clone_size: -; j_call: TRBJ1-1; cdr3_nt: TGTGCCAGCAGCGGTCAGGTTTCGACTGAAGCTTTCTTT; cdr3_aa: CASSGQVSTEAFF